One and the same sample provided the 30 T cell receptor beta chains below, sequenced in a study of blood T cell repertoires in COVID-19. Libraries were prepared by immunoSEQ multiplex PCR; TCRdb keeps only in-frame clonotypes and omits some of them. The sample has 150,000 or so clones, roughly nine tenths seen once. The sequenced sample consisted of peripheral blood. These receptors were obtained from a human donor in a cohort sampled during active COVID-19.

The chain has TRBV18 and TRBJ2-7, with 9 bases fitting TRBD2. The CDR3 is 15 residues long. The junction had 4 bases not matched to a gene; V was cut back by 3 bases and J by 1 base. Germline lookup yields CDR1 KGHSH and CDR2 LQKENI. CDR3 sequence reads: CASSPGAGGSYEQYF. In DNA, the CDR3 is TGTGCCAGCTCACCTGGAGCGGGGGGTTCCTACGAGCAGTACTTC.

This chain connects TRBV7-2 to TRBJ1-5; no clear D. This CDR3 has 12 amino acids. Trimming removed 6 bases from V and 4 bases from J, with 7 bases in between. Germline V gene sequence: CDR1 SGHTA, CDR2 FQGNSA. The CDR3 region is CASRSLNQPQHF. The CDR3 nucleotides are TGTGCCAGCAGGTCCCTGAATCAGCCCCAGCATTTT.

V usage is TRBV9 and J usage is TRBJ2-7; possibly TRBD1 for D (5 bases). CDR1 is SGDLS, CDR2 YYNGEE, per germline. This CDR3 contains 15 residues. The V and J ends lost 0 bases and 7 bases respectively, with 17 bases between them. CDR3 region: CASSVGVQALGEQYF. The CDR3 nucleotides are TGTGCCAGCAGCGTAGGGGTACAGGCCCTTGGAGAGCAGTACTTC.

This clone appeared a few times. The chain carries TRBV7-9 and TRBJ1-6, with no clear D. The CDR3 has 12 residues. V was cut by 2 bases and J by 8 bases, with 4 bases left in between. The V gene's germline CDR1 is SEHNR and CDR2 FQNEAQ (reference sequence). The CDR3 reads CASSLQDSPLHF. The CDR3 nucleotides are TGTGCCAGCAGCTTACAGGATTCACCCCTCCACTTT.

This clone was picked up one time. J is TRBJ1-1 and V is TRBV5-1; TRBD1 is a possible D gene (5 bases). V was cut by 1 base and J by 4 bases, with 11 bases left in between. CDR1 and CDR2 (germline): SGHRS, YFSETQ. The CDR3 spans 14 residues. CDR3 bases: TGCGCCAGCAGCTTGTCCCAGGGTAGCACTGAAGCTTTCTTT. Translating it yields CASSLSQGSTEAFF.

The V gene is TRBV6-1, the J gene TRBJ2-7; a weak D match, TRBD1 (6 bases). This CDR3 is built from 15 residues. The V end lost 1 base, the J end lost 2 bases, and 12 bases lay between the germline ends. CDR1 is MNHNS, CDR2 SASEGT, per germline. The CDR3 reads CASSEVRQVTYEQYF. The CDR3 nucleotides are TGTGCCAGCAGTGAAGTGAGACAGGTCACCTACGAGCAGTACTTC.

The table lists this clone with a count of one. The chain joins TRBV18 to TRBJ1-1; 10 bases are a match to TRBD1. Germline CDR1 reads KGHSH; CDR2 reads LQKENI. J lost 3 bases, V lost 6 bases, and 13 bases had no gene match. This CDR3 comprises 17 residues. The CDR3 region has the DNA TGTGCCAGCTCCCTCCCGGGACAGGGGTTTGCGGACACTGAAGCTTTCTTT. Translating gives CASSLPGQGFADTEAFF.

The chain employs TRBV6-6 and TRBJ2-6; 9 nucleotides agree with TRBD1. CDR1 MNHNY and CDR2 SVGAGI come from the germline V gene (reference sequence). Trimming removed 0 bases from V and 11 bases from J; junction bases left unmatched: 5. CDR3 length: 15 residues. Written as DNA, the CDR3 is TGTGCCAGCAGTTACTCTATGGACAGGGGTGACGTCCTGACTTTC. Translation: CASSYSMDRGDVLTF.

The rearrangement links TRBV19 to TRBJ1-1; 8 nucleotides align to TRBD1. CDR1 is LNHDA and CDR2 is SQIVND in the germline V gene (reference sequence). The CDR3 loop spans 15 amino acids. V shed 5 bases and J 5 bases; nucleotides not matched to a gene: 10. The CDR3 nucleotides read TGTGCCAGTAGTCCCCTGGACAGGGTGGTAACTGAAGCTTTCTTT. This translates into CASSPLDRVVTEAFF. The complete variable domain, with remaining parts taken from reference TRBV19 and TRBJ1-1, reads DGGITQSPKYLFRKEGQNVTLSCEQNLNHDAMYWYRQDPGQGLRLIYYSQIVNDFQKGDIAEGYSVSREKKESFPLTVTSAQKNPTAFYLCASSPLDRVVTEAFFGQGTRLTVV.

V gene TRBV6-1 combines with J gene TRBJ2-7; 11 nucleotides match TRBD1. The germline CDR1 and CDR2 sequences are MNHNS and SASEGT. There are 17 residues in the CDR3. Trimming removed 1 base from V and 4 bases from J; junction bases left unmatched: 9. The CDR3 DNA follows: TGTGCCAGCAGTGAAGGTTTGTTCGGGACAGGGGGTTACGAGCAGTACTTC. Amino acid sequence: CASSEGLFGTGGYEQYF.

This chain joins TRBV28 and TRBJ2-7; the D gene is possibly TRBD2 (6 bases). Trimming removed 5 bases from V and 4 bases from J, with 21 bases in between. The germline V gene has CDR1 MDHEN and CDR2 SYDVKM. The CDR3 totals 16 residues. The CDR3 is CASSRARKRREYEQYF. The CDR3 DNA follows: TGTGCCAGCAGTCGCGCCCGAAAGAGGAGGGAGTACGAGCAGTACTTC.

The rearrangement uses TRBV28 and TRBJ2-7; 9 bases align to TRBD1. Germline CDR1 and CDR2: MDHEN and SYDVKM. With V trimmed by 7 bases and J by 4 bases, 5 bases remained unmatched. The CDR3 is made up of 13 amino acids. In DNA form, the CDR3 reads TGTGCCAGCACCCGGACAGGGGTATACGAGCAGTACTTC. Translated: CASTRTGVYEQYF.

The chain has TRBV7-9 and TRBJ2-7, with no clear D. The germline CDR1 and CDR2 sequences are SEHNR and FQNEAQ (reference sequence). The CDR3 sequence is 15 residues long. Trimming shortened V by 4 bases and J by 0 bases, and 13 bases separated the two germline ends. CDR3 sequence reads: CASSSLAGSSYEQYF. In nucleotides, the CDR3 is TGTGCCAGCAGCTCCCTGGCAGGATCCTCCTACGAGCAGTACTTC.

The chain's CDR3 is CASSPRTGGNFGYTF. The DNA for the CDR3 is TGTGCCAGCAGCCCACGGACAGGGGGAAACTTCGGCTACACCTTC. The chain joins TRBV9 to TRBJ1-2; TRBD1 matches 10 bases. The CDR3 spans 15 residues. Germline V gene data show CDR1 as SGDLS and CDR2 as YYNGEE. Germline trimming cut 4 bases from V and 8 bases from J; bases unmatched to any gene: 11.

The V and J genes are TRBV11-3 and TRBJ1-1, with 8 bases fitting TRBD1. The trim removed 5 bases at V and 5 bases at J, leaving 10 bases unmatched. The CDR3 spans 15 residues. Germline lookup yields CDR1 SGHNT and CDR2 YENEEA. In DNA, the CDR3 is TGTGCCAGCAGCCCGGGGACAGGCGTCAGGACTGAAGCTTTCTTT. This codes for CASSPGTGVRTEAFF.

J is TRBJ2-2 and V is TRBV29-1, with 7 positions matching TRBD2. The CDR3 loop spans 13 amino acids. Germline V gene sequence: CDR1 SQVTM, CDR2 ANQGSEA. The J segment lost 7 bases and the V segment lost 6 bases, leaving 8 bases of the junction unmatched. The CDR3: CSVQLRTSGELFF. CDR3 bases: TGCAGCGTCCAACTCCGGACTAGCGGGGAGCTGTTTTTT.

This rearrangement joins TRBV30 to TRBJ2-2, with TRBD1 identical over 8 bases. The CDR3 is made up of 13 amino acids. V shed 0 bases, J shed 6 bases, and the junction held 0 bases outside the gene matches. Looked up from germline, CDR1 is GTSNPN and CDR2 is SVGIG (reference sequence). CDR3 region: CAWSVQGAGELFF. The DNA of the CDR3 is TGTGCCTGGAGTGTACAGGGGGCCGGGGAGCTGTTTTTT.

This clone appeared once. The chain links TRBV2 to TRBJ2-2, with D possibly being TRBD1 (6 bases). Per germline, CDR1 SNHLY and CDR2 FYNNEI. V was shortened by 6 bases and J by 6 bases, with 17 bases between the two germline ends. There are 15 residues in the CDR3. The CDR3 sequence is CASRASPGVAGELFF. DNA for the CDR3: TGTGCCAGCAGGGCCAGCCCAGGGGTTGCCGGGGAGCTGTTTTTT.

The chain carries TRBV4-2 and TRBJ2-7, with D tentatively TRBD2 (6 bases). This CDR3 is built from 18 residues. V was clipped by 0 bases and J by 3 bases, with 21 bases between them. CDR1 LGHNA and CDR2 YNFKEQ come from the germline V gene. The CDR3 DNA reads TGTGCCAGCAGCCAAGATGTCCAGGGAGCATTGCGGGACTACGAGCAGTACTTC. Translating it yields CASSQDVQGALRDYEQYF.

The rearrangement joins TRBV19 to TRBJ1-1; D might be TRBD1 (5 bases). Trimming pared 2 bases from V and 4 bases from J, leaving 11 bases between. The germline V gene has CDR1 LNHDA and CDR2 SQIVND (reference sequence). The CDR3 has 14 amino acids. The CDR3 loop is CASSIRGSPTEAFF. The CDR3 DNA sequence: TGTGCCAGTAGTATACGGGGGTCCCCCACTGAAGCTTTCTTT. The full variable domain, in which reference TRBV19 and TRBJ1-1 provide the parts outside the CDR3, is DGGITQSPKYLFRKEGQNVTLSCEQNLNHDAMYWYRQDPGQGLRLIYYSQIVNDFQKGDIAEGYSVSREKKESFPLTVTSAQKNPTAFYLCASSIRGSPTEAFFGQGTRLTVV.

The CDR3, as DNA: TGTGCCAGCAGACTAGCGGGGGACACCGGGGAGCTGTTTTTT. It codes for CASRLAGDTGELFF. The gene calls are TRBV6-4 and TRBJ2-2; TRBD2 matches 11 bases. The CDR3 covers 14 residues. The V segment lost 6 bases and the J segment 3 bases; nucleotides outside the gene matches: 0. CDR1 MRHNA and CDR2 SNTAGT come from the germline V gene.

This clone was counted once. The rearrangement links TRBV5-1 to TRBJ2-5, with D unclear. V was pared by 0 bases and J by 8 bases, with 11 bases between. Germline-derived CDR1 and CDR2 are SGHRS and YFSETQ. The CDR3 runs 13 residues. The chain's CDR3 is CASSLERSVTQYF. CDR3 in DNA: TGCGCCAGCAGCTTGGAACGGTCGGTAACCCAGTACTTC.

The chain couples TRBV7-9 to TRBJ2-7; 8 positions match TRBD1. CDR1 is SEHNR and CDR2 is FQNEAQ in the germline V gene (reference sequence). The trim removed 5 bases at V and 3 bases at J, leaving 12 bases unmatched. This CDR3 contains 16 residues. CDR3 sequence reads: CASSQNQGANGYEQYF. Here the CDR3 DNA reads TGTGCCAGCAGCCAAAACCAGGGGGCCAATGGCTACGAGCAGTACTTC.

The genes are TRBV19 and TRBJ2-1; 11 bases line up with TRBD2. V shed 0 bases, J shed 4 bases, and the junction held 5 bases outside the gene matches. CDR3 length: 17 residues. CDR1 is LNHDA and CDR2 is SQIVND in the germline V gene (reference sequence). This CDR3 reads CASSIDTSGSSYNEQFF. The DNA of the CDR3 is TGTGCCAGTAGTATAGATACTAGCGGGAGTTCGTACAATGAGCAGTTCTTC.

CDR3 in amino acids: CASSFRTGGGTGELFF. The CDR3 nucleotides read TGTGCCAGCAGCTTTAGGACAGGGGGCGGCACCGGGGAGCTGTTTTTT. The chain employs TRBV7-9 and TRBJ2-2; 11 nucleotides align to TRBD1. This CDR3 has 16 residues. Germline CDR1 reads SEHNR; CDR2 reads FQNEAQ (reference sequence). Trimming at V came to 3 bases and at J to 4 bases, leaving 4 bases not matched to a gene.

The V call is TRBV9, the J call TRBJ2-1; D is uncertain. Germline V CDR1 and CDR2: SGDLS, YYNGEE. Deletions cut 0 bases from V and 7 bases from J, with 11 bases between. CDR3 length equals 14 residues. The CDR3 region has the DNA TGTGCCAGCAGCGTAGCTGAGCCGAAAAATGAGCAGTTCTTC. Protein product: CASSVAEPKNEQFF.

The chain combines TRBV5-4 with TRBJ1-2, with 8 bases fitting TRBD1. Trimming took 4 bases from V and 4 from J; bases not matched to a gene: 15. CDR3 length: 17 residues. Germline CDR1 SGHNT, CDR2 YYREEE (reference sequence). In DNA, the CDR3 is TGTGCCAGCAGCCCGGGACAGGCAGAGCGACGAGGCTATGGCTACACCTTC. Its protein is CASSPGQAERRGYGYTF.

The gene calls are TRBV7-9 and TRBJ1-1; D is unresolved. The CDR3 runs 13 residues. Trimming pared 4 bases from V and 3 bases from J, leaving 9 bases between. Germline loops: CDR1 SEHNR, CDR2 FQNEAQ (reference sequence). The DNA for the CDR3 is TGTGCCAGCAGCTCGCTGGGCGACACTGAAGCTTTCTTT. Its protein is CASSSLGDTEAFF.

The rearrangement uses TRBV5-1 and TRBJ2-7; D unclear. The V end was cut by 4 bases, the J end by 0 bases, with 8 bases between. CDR1 and CDR2 (germline): SGHRS, YFSETQ. The CDR3 is made up of 13 amino acids. CDR3 DNA sequence: TGCGCCAGCAGCCCGACACCCTCCTACGAGCAGTACTTC. Encoded protein: CASSPTPSYEQYF. Full variable domain (outside the CDR3, taken from reference TRBV5-1 and TRBJ2-7): KAGVTQTPRYLIKTRGQQVTLSCSPISGHRSVSWYQQTPGQGLQFLFEYFSETQRNKGNFPGRFSGRQFSNSRSEMNVSTLELGDSALYLCASSPTPSYEQYFGPGTRLTVT.

This rearrangement joins TRBV19 to TRBJ1-2, with 7 bases identical to TRBD1. In germline, CDR1 is LNHDA, CDR2 SQIVND (reference sequence). The CDR3 is 18 amino acids. The V gene end was trimmed by 3 bases and the J gene end by 3 bases; junction bases not matched to a gene: 16. DNA for the CDR3: TGTGCCAGTAGTATTTTCTTAGCGACAGGGAGAGAAGACTATGGCTACACCTTC. Protein product: CASSIFLATGREDYGYTF.